This TCR beta chain emerged from a study of cytomegalovirus exposure and HLA in healthy donors (dated by TCRdb to the late 2010s). Background for the entire study: In an earlier analysis of several hundred of the donors, around 300 Gb of sequence data and about 110 million unique TCR beta sequences from about 179 million T cells were reported. Four or five DR-DQ haplotypes were treated as single units for association and clustering because of strong linkage in the cohort. All discovery cohort repertoires had been generated on a single sequencing platform. In an earlier analysis of several hundred of the donors, high-throughput TCR beta sequencing was used to judge whether each TCR beta V gene segment behaved as functional or pseudogenic. Among the approximately 430 genotyped donors, around 79% belonged to the genetic ancestry cluster associated with self-reported Caucasian donors. The study was designed to test whether signatures of past pathogen exposure could be identified by cataloging public T cell receptors. About 300 gigabases of sequencing data and approximately 80 million unique TCR sequences were included in an early release covering under 650 HLA-typed donors. A later analysis re-examined previously published TCR beta repertoires from several hundred donors and added high-resolution HLA genotyping to investigate patterns of TCR occurrence. Among some 400 genotyped donors of the cohort, an average of about 220,000 unique TCR beta nucleotide sequences was sequenced per donor, of which about 20% were non-productive. The T cell repertoires of under 750 subjects were profiled by immunosequencing and related to cytomegalovirus serostatus. To predict cytomegalovirus infection status, the study brought together high-throughput TCR immunosequencing, statistical association of individual TCRs with disease status, and machine learning. Rather than drawing on any new phenotypic data, the later analysis identified candidate immune exposures from TCR beta sequences and the way those sequences occurred across donors. The number of donors typed differed by locus, with roughly 629-640 for A, B, C, DRB1 and DQB1, around 560 for DQA1, about 610 for DPA1, and some 470 for DPB1. Donor age, sex, ethnicity and CMV serostatus were compiled together with the repertoire data. In addition to the first cohort of 666 subjects, a separate validation cohort of 120 different subjects was used. Class I and class II HLA loci were covered by the typing at four-digit resolution. In a later genetic analysis, genome-wide SNP genotypes for about three fifths of the roughly 670 donors were used, and that subset was treated as a discovery cohort. What the study reported, not specific to this receptor: Immune exposure information for the cohort was limited to CMV serostatus. The classifier was reported to diagnose cytomegalovirus status with high specificity and sensitivity in both the original cohort and the validation cohort. When HLA alleles, especially DR and DQ, strongly co-occurred, attributing TCR associations to individual alleles was difficult. The authors suggested that the approach could potentially be extended to other disease states and immunological phenotypes. A later analysis associated approximately 17,000 TCR beta sequences with specific HLA alleles at a false discovery rate of 0.05. A further reported finding was that TCR beta sequences accurately predicted the HLA-A and HLA-B alleles for most subjects in the first cohort. Because some donors lacked HLA typing at each locus, the association tests relied only on the typed subset. Most TCR sequences were observed very rarely across donors, whereas some public TCRs were present in many individuals. A later analysis found that HLA-associated TCR beta chains were more clonally expanded and had lower generation probabilities than equally common non-associated chains. Several of the top co-occurrence clusters appeared to be linked to parvovirus B19, influenza, CMV and Epstein-Barr virus, according to a later analysis. A cluster of highly shared sequence variants was judged likely to represent a technical artifact of the sequencing pipeline. The study gave a list of about 170 TCR beta chains associated with cytomegalovirus. A later analysis found that TCR association rates varied across HLA loci, with DRB1 alleles showing the most associated TCRs and HLA-C alleles the fewest. In a later genetic analysis, fewer N-insertions in productive TCRs were reported among donors in an Asian-associated ancestry cluster than the roughly 640-donor mean. Most CMV-associated TCR beta chains appeared to be HLA-restricted in a later analysis, and the HLA associations seemed to be driven largely by CMV exposure. The 87-base-pair reads could not distinguish some IMGT-functional V segments, including TRBV6-2 and TRBV6-3, so those segments were excluded. In vitro tests confirmed that a few of the cytomegalovirus-associated TCR beta chains recognize cytomegalovirus antigens. A later genetic analysis associated a missense DCLRE1C variant with V-gene and J-gene trimming of TCR beta chains, and an independent cohort replicated the association. Only TCR beta chains were sequenced in this cohort, and the absence of alpha or paired-chain data limited detectable features. Presence/absence analyses assumed roughly uniform sequencing depth across donors, an assumption that may not hold. The earlier analysis of some 540 of the donors excluded 15 to 20 rarely observed V segments, including chromosome 9 orphons, because counts were too low. Broadly in line with IMGT annotations, most TCR beta V segments showed up in productive rearrangements about 87% or about 30% of the time in an earlier analysis of 450 to 600 of the donors. Linkage disequilibrium might explain the correlated functional status among segregating V segments, but an unknown experimental factor could not be ruled out.

Counted from cysteine to phenylalanine, this CDR3 has 12 amino acids. Of the read, only the CDR3 DNA is kept; its 36 bases are in frame from base 1. From V the trimming removes 9 bases and from J it removes 3 bases, while the gene matches leave 4 bases of the junction unaccounted for. In the germline V gene, CDR1 corresponds to SNHLY and CDR2 to FYNNEI. With regard to this clone: Its antigen is not yet known. No quality values exist for individual bases; no much larger clone is one base distant.

The library relied on the immunoSEQ multiplex PCR assay. The multiplex PCR relied on a mix of 60 forward primers for TCR Vbeta segments and 13 reverse primers for TCR Jbeta segments. Amplification of the CDR3 region of rearranged TCR beta genes was performed with a multiplex PCR assay on genomic DNA. The Illumina HiSeq System was used to sequence the amplified TCR beta libraries as 87-base-pair reads. The source study handled its data this way. A later analysis tallied roughly 78 million unique TCR beta chains across the 650 to 750 repertoires, and approximately 12 million of those chains were shared by two or more donors. A nearest-neighbor algorithm error-corrected the raw reads and collapsed the reads into unique sequences, merging closely related sequences to remove PCR and sequencing errors. V, D and J gene segments were assigned by aligning CDR3 sequences to IMGT reference sequences. Each retained sequence needed at least a six-nucleotide match to both a V gene segment and a J gene segment. A rearrangement was called productive if the CDR3 had no stop codons and remained in frame with V and J, and every other rearrangement was called non-productive. CDR3 was defined according to IMGT convention as the region running from the second conserved V-encoded cysteine to the conserved J-encoded phenylalanine. Sequences without an unambiguous match to a single V gene segment were excluded from the earlier analysis of 587 of the donors. In an earlier analysis of 587 of the donors, a V segment was called functional when productive rearrangements were above 56.7%, and segregating when the standard deviation between donors exceeded 5%. A statistical classification framework was built to diagnose cytomegalovirus status from the catalog of TCR beta chain sequences. In a later analysis, V and J genes were assigned by comparing TCR nucleotide sequences against IMGT/GENE-DB human TR gene sequences. The TCRdist pipeline was used in a later analysis to assign CDR3 sequences and most-parsimonious VDJ recombination scenarios. In a later analysis, every TCR beta chain was defined by the combination of its CDR3 amino acid sequence and its V-gene family, and reads without a unique V-gene family were dropped. In a later analysis, some 600 highly shared, low-generation-probability nucleotide sequences were removed to address suspected cross-contamination and a sequencing artifact. In a later analysis, a clonal expansion index for each public chain was calculated from normalized within-repertoire ranks of inferred template counts. In a later analysis, generation probabilities were computed using a VDJ recombination model fitted to out-of-frame rearrangements, and the results were checked against IGoR. In a later analysis, hypergeometric tests were used to score TCR-TCR, TCR-HLA and TCR-CMV co-occurrence, with a repertoire-size bias correction applied to TCR pairs. A later analysis estimated false discovery rates by permuting HLA or CMV assignments 20 times. In a later analysis, co-occurring TCRs were grouped using DBSCAN, with TCRdist sequence similarity added in when clustering inside HLA-allele-positive subsets. For co-occurrence clustering, repertoires with fewer than 30,000 or more than 120,000 public chains were excluded, along with 5 or 6 repertoires with anomalous nucleotide sharing. TCRdb mirrors the immuneACCESS table, restricted to in-frame sequences. Some clones are absent from its copies; in checked studies, under half trace to an unresolved V gene, and the reason for the others is unknown. Clone size and V and J calls were adopted from that table, with D and trimming inferred from the DNA. The sample includes roughly 130,000 clones, with 79% observed a single time. The ten most abundant clones make up approximately 0.9% of the sample.

The cohort comprised more than 550 healthy bone marrow donors. At the time of sampling, all cohort members were nominally healthy, though unrecorded immune exposures were likely present. The donor was CMV seronegative and belonged to the group of under 400 seronegative cohort members. Every donor gave a peripheral blood sample, and the peripheral blood mononuclear cells from that sample were used for TCR beta sequencing. Genomic DNA was extracted from the blood cell samples with the Qiagen DNeasy Blood Extraction Kit. This TCR was recovered from a man in his late teens or twenties in good health and CMV-seronegative. Recombination joined TRBV2 with TRBJ2-5; TRBD1 matches 7 bases in the middle. Sequencing was carried out using PBMCs. The CDR3 has the sequence CARQGREETQYF. The DNA sequence reads TGTGCCAGACAGGGGCGGGAAGAGACCCAGTACTTC.